These T cell receptor beta chains were read from a single sample in a study of blood T cell repertoires in COVID-19. Sequenced by immunoSEQ multiplex PCR; TCRdb stores in-frame clones only, minus some. The sample has roughly 100,000 clones; roughly nine tenths are singletons. Input material: peripheral blood. Receptors originate from a woman older than 75 with active COVID-19. The conserved cysteine and the conserved F or W are not part of the CDR3 here.

V gene	J gene	CDR3 protein
TRBV4-2	TRBJ2-7	ASSQGLAGGSVSYEQY
TRBV7-2	TRBJ2-2	ASSSRLGPNTGELF
TRBV13	TRBJ1-4	ASSFQGIRTNEKLF
TRBV12-3/TRBV12-4	TRBJ2-7	ASSLGLDEQY
TRBV6-2/TRBV6-3	TRBJ1-1	ASSRGTEAF
TRBV14	TRBJ1-1	ASSQESIQVNTEAF
TRBV2	TRBJ2-5	ASGTSGRSRETQY
TRBV7-9	TRBJ2-1	ASSGTRAVYEQF
TRBV3-1/TRBV3-2	TRBJ2-7	ASSLGSGGPYEQY
TRBV29-1	TRBJ2-3	SVESQGADTQY
TRBV15	TRBJ2-1	ATSPRTGYNEQF
TRBV23-1	TRBJ2-1	ASPRDRAREGRNEQF
TRBV28	TRBJ2-6	ASGLQGTGANVLT
TRBV5-1	TRBJ2-7	ASSLFSLAGAYEQY
TRBV11-2	TRBJ1-6	ASSRQGSGSPLH
TRBV11-2	TRBJ1-2	ASSSGQTWGYT
TRBV10-3	TRBJ2-1	AISESAGGLVEQF
TRBV25-1	TRBJ1-6	ASSVDSNSPLH
TRBV7-2	TRBJ2-5	ASSLVASAFQETQY
TRBV19	TRBJ1-3	ASSMRGNTIY
TRBV19	TRBJ1-2	ASSIVRNYGYT
TRBV7-3	TRBJ2-7	ASSLLARGYEQY
TRBV2	TRBJ1-5	ASRRSGVSNQPQH
TRBV6-5	TRBJ1-6	ASTIRDSYNSPLH
TRBV19	TRBJ2-2	ASGGWLAGGTGELF
TRBV6-2/TRBV6-3	TRBJ2-2	ASSRRQGGMAGELF
TRBV11-2	TRBJ2-7	ASSLGPGTSGDLGEQY
TRBV6-6	TRBJ2-7	ASRSLAGGTYEQY
TRBV7-9	TRBJ2-2	ASSSLAGRMVLF
TRBV7-2	TRBJ2-1	ASSPWRGTWNEQF
TRBV28	TRBJ2-1	ASSGTSGTGRDEQF
TRBV4-1	TRBJ2-6	ASSQGEGLASGANVLT
TRBV18	TRBJ2-4	ASSPATGEDIQY
TRBV12-3/TRBV12-4	TRBJ2-3	AAGTYTDTQY
TRBV19	TRBJ2-5	ASSIWDMGQETQY
TRBV6-5	TRBJ1-3	ASSSVSSGNTIY
TRBV9	TRBJ2-3	ASSAGTITNTQY
TRBV30	TRBJ2-1	AWSKGGLPGDEQF
TRBV20-1	TRBJ2-1	SASLLAVSYNEQF
TRBV7-8	TRBJ2-2	ASSLAGQGNTGELF
TRBV28	TRBJ1-5	ASSPMIGGGYDQPQH
TRBV27	TRBJ1-6	ASSLTDYRSSYNSPLH
TRBV5-4	TRBJ2-1	ASSQKTSGVYNEQF
TRBV7-9	TRBJ2-7	ASSWRGGSANEQY
TRBV28	TRBJ2-7	ASTRLGLAGLFYEQY
TRBV18	TRBJ2-7	ASSRLQVAPYEQY
TRBV18	TRBJ1-1	ASSLQGTEAF
TRBV19	TRBJ2-5	ASRLAGLYQETQY
TRBV6-6	TRBJ1-1	ASSKPSTERNTEAF
TRBV5-1	TRBJ1-3	ASSNDQGYGNTIY